This TCR beta chain derives from a study of vaccination and CD4 T cells after COVID-19 (dated by TCRdb to 2021 to 2024). With respect to the entire study: The convalescent cohort included six males and four females, with two Hispanic individuals, seven Caucasians, two Asians and one multiracial person. Memory CD4+ T cell crossreactivity between SARS-CoV-2 and common cold coronavirus spike proteins was assessed at the TCR clonotype level in an earlier paper using these donors. Post-vaccine blood samples were collected a median of approximately 77 days after the second vaccine dose, ranging from roughly 12 to 250 days. Overlapping spike peptide pools from SARS-CoV-2 and from the common cold coronaviruses HCoV-NL63, HCoV-OC43 and HCoV-229E were used as culture stimuli. Control cultures used a CEFX viral epitope pool as positive control, an HIV-1 Nef peptide pool as negative control, or no peptide. In 10 COVID-19 convalescent patients and a few infection-naive healthy vaccine recipients, researchers compared the spike-specific CD4+ TCR repertoire from before mRNA vaccination with the repertoire from after. Each participant got two doses of either the Pfizer-BioNTech BNT162b2 vaccine (n=8) or the Moderna mRNA-1273 vaccine (n=2). Post-COVID blood samples were collected from convalescent patients a median of roughly 100 days after diagnosis, with a range of roughly 35 to 161 days. The paper's findings and limits, for the study overall: In convalescent patients, a median around 90% of post-vaccine SARS-CoV-2-reactive clones were detected only after vaccination, suggesting vaccine-specific priming. Although the median number of SARS-CoV-2-reactive clonotypes went up from around 19 after infection to some 38 after vaccination, the increase was not significant. The number of convalescent patients in the study was relatively small, and the study did not examine early timepoints following natural infection. In convalescent patients, nearly all vaccine-specific clones (304 of 307) were found to be mono-reactive for SARS-CoV-2 spike rather than cross-reactive with common cold coronaviruses.

CDR1 DFQATT and CDR2 SNEGSKA are derived from the germline V gene (reference sequence). The CDR3 contains 12 residues, cysteine and phenylalanine counted. CDR3 DNA only is kept here, 36 bases in frame from base 1. V ends up 5 bases short and J 7 bases short, with an unmatched junction base count of 5. Read against the paper, the sample's treatment or condition label means: approximately 9-day PBMC culture with coronavirus spike peptide pools or control peptides (ViraFEST assay). CD4+ T cells from unexposed donors were collected before the COVID-19 pandemic (2011-2018). The study used the ViraFEST assay, which expanded antigen-specific T cells with peptide pools and then identified expanded clonotypes by TCR sequencing. Roughly 2 million PBMCs per well were cultured in IMDM with approximately 5% human AB serum and about 9.2 IU/ml IL-2, plus 10 ug/ml peptide pools. On days 3 and 7, half of the culture medium was replaced with fresh IL-2-containing medium. After roughly 11 days of culture, CD4+ T cells were isolated by negative selection with the EasySep CD4+ T cell isolation kit. As cell number allowed, CD4+ T cells from unexposed donors were tested for reactivity to SARS-CoV-2 S and N and to four common cold coronavirus spike pools. Ficoll-Paque Plus gradient centrifugation was used to isolate PBMCs from whole blood, and the isolated PBMCs were then either used fresh or cryopreserved at -140C. Each culture condition was generally run in triplicate wells. The leukapheresis product used for the unexposed donors was purchased from a commercial source.

Library preparation employed PCR. DNA from cultured CD4+ T cells underwent TCR sequencing with the Oncomine TCR Beta short-read assay at the Johns Hopkins FTIC core. Genomic DNA was extracted from the cultured CD4+ T cells with the QIAamp micro DNA kit. The Oncomine TCR Beta libraries from cultured CD4+ T cells were pooled using unique dual indexes and then sequenced on an Illumina iSeq 100. In the source study's methods: Non-productive sequences were removed, and CDR3s that did not start with C, did not end with F or W, or were shorter than 7 amino acids were discarded. The MANAFEST web application identified antigen-specific clonotypes by comparing peptide-stimulated wells against reference wells and other culture wells. For a clone to be called positive, the clone needed an FDR below 0.05, an odds ratio above 5, and a productive frequency above 0.1% in at least two of three replicate wells. Clonotypes that were significantly expanded in both SARS-CoV-2 spike wells and at least one common cold coronavirus spike condition were defined as cross-reactive. Levenshtein distances (stringdist) and unrooted phylogenetic trees (ape) in R version 3.6.1 were used to assess CDR3 homology. TCRdb redid the processing of the public reads, applying fastp at Q25 and MiXCR, and retained in-frame beta chains. CDR3 protein sequences are deduplicated, and each keeps its most common genes and DNA. The V and J calls shown here were made by TCRdb, not taken from the authors' results. This sample has about 7,600 distinct CDR3 sequences in its table, and less than 55% of those were observed once. Together, the top ten hold about 21% of the sample.

This clonotype was found a few times. No cognate antigen has been identified for it. No clone much larger than this one lies a single base away; base qualities are absent. The source of this sequence is a human donor in good health. Sequencing input: CD4+ T cells from blood, cultured in vitro. This chain joins TRBV20-1 to TRBJ1-5; the central 7 bases match TRBD1. The bases are TGCAGTGCTCGACCCAGGGGGCAGCCCCAGCATTTT. Its amino acids are CSARPRGQPQHF.